The 2 T cell receptor beta chains below all came from one sample that was sequenced in a study of blood T cell repertoires in COVID-19. Measured with immunoSEQ multiplex PCR; TCRdb has only the in-frame clones, and not every one. This sample has some 170,000 clones, with 75% to 80% found just once. Specimen: peripheral blood. These receptor sequences come from a woman aged 65 to 85 with acute or convalescent COVID-19.

The J gene is TRBJ2-1, the V gene TRBV5-1; TRBD1 agrees at 7 bases. This CDR3 contains 14 residues. The ends lost 1 base at V and 7 bases at J; junction bases unmatched: 5. Per the germline V gene, CDR1 is SGHRS and CDR2 is YFSETQ. CDR3 protein: CASSLLGQQNEQFF. The CDR3 DNA is TGCGCCAGCAGCTTGTTGGGACAGCAGAATGAGCAGTTCTTC.

Turning to this clone: Within the sample, other DNA sequences also encode this same CDR3. The CDR3 here is CASSPGTSGIYEQYF. The CDR3 DNA sequence: TGCGCCAGCAGCCCCGGGACTAGCGGGATTTACGAGCAGTACTTC. This chain connects TRBV5-1 to TRBJ2-7; 13 bases are a match to TRBD2. The CDR3 totals 15 residues. The V gene end was trimmed by 4 bases and the J gene end by 4 bases; junction bases not matched to a gene: 5. Germline CDR1 and CDR2: SGHRS and YFSETQ.